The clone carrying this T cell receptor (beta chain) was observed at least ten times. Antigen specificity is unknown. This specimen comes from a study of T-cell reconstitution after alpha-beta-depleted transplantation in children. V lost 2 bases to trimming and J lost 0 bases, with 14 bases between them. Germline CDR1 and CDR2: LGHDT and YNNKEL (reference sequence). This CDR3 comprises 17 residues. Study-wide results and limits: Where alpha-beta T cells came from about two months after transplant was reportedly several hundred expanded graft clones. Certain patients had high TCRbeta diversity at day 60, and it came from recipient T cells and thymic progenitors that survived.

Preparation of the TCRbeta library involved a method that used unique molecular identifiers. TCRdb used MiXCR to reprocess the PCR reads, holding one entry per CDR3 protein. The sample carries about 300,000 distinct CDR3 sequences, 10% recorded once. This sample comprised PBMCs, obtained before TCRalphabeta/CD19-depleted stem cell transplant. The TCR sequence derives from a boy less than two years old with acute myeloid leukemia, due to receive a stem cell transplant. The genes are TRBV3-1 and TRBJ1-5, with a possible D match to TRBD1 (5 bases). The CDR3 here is CASSQRRDPFSNQPQHF. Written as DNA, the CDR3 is TGTGCCAGCAGCCAAAGGAGGGACCCTTTTAGCAATCAGCCCCAGCATTTT.